The present TCR beta chain was sequenced within a study of response to subunit inactivated influenza vaccine. Comments on this clonotype: The target antigen is unknown.

MiXCR was run by TCRdb on the RT-PCR reads, yielding one entry per CDR3 protein. This table holds 700,000 to 800,000 distinct CDR3 sequences, under 20% found once. Findings of the study overall: Authors proposed each seasonal influenza vaccination draws in few new T cells.

CDR3 size: 14 residues. The V and J ends lost 10 bases and 0 bases respectively, with 15 bases between them. Per the germline V gene, CDR1 is SGHTA and CDR2 is FQGNSA. Specimen: PBMCs from blood, collected 4 to 6 days after vaccination. The chain has TRBV7-2 and TRBJ1-2; no clear D. The receptor comes from a man aged 45-60 years who received an inactivated influenza vaccine. CDR3 region: CAIQHTDANYGYTF. DNA of the CDR3: TGTGCCATCCAACATACGGATGCTAACTATGGCTACACCTTC.